The TCR beta chain described here comes from a study of identical twins. This clonotype was observed at least ten times. Antigen specificity is unknown. TCRdb ran MiXCR on the 5' RACE reads and lists one entry per CDR3 protein. The sample carries about 550,000 distinct CDR3 sequences, 20% to 25% recorded once. Study results and limitations: Models, which agreed with sharing between unrelated individuals, nonetheless underestimated the out-of-frame TCR alpha sharing seen in monozygotic twins.

Looked up from germline, CDR1 is SGHRS and CDR2 is YFSETQ. There are 14 residues in the CDR3. After removal of 3 bases from V and 0 bases from J, the junction contained 1 base not matched to a gene. This sample also belongs to another study, concerning yellow fever vaccine responses in identical twins.

The receptor was isolated from a woman aged 18-29 years in good health. The specimen was CD4+ T cells sorted from blood. This sequence joins TRBV5-1 and TRBJ2-3, with TRBD2 identical over 7 bases. CDR3 residues: CASSYGRSTDTQYF. CDR3 bases: TGCGCCAGCAGCTACGGGAGGAGCACAGATACGCAGTATTTT.